These T cell receptor beta chains were read from a single sample in a study of vaccination and CD4 T cells after COVID-19. TCRdb itself ran the PCR reads through MiXCR, one entry per CDR3 protein. Seen here are 25,000 or so distinct CDR3 sequences, 51% observed once, and the top ten hold more than 1%. Material: CD4+ T cells from blood, obtained before SARS-CoV-2 vaccination. The receptors derive from a human donor who had recovered from COVID-19. CDR3s include the opening cysteine and the closing phenylalanine or tryptophan. Fields, in order: D gene, V gene, CDR3 length, clone size, J gene, CDR3 protein, CDR3 DNA. D genes are given only for firm matches. Rows give clone size only sometimes, using once, few, many, or a class for an expanded clone.

NA,TRBV20-1,17,NA,TRBJ2-1,CSARVPLKTGLYNEQFF,TGCAGTGCTAGAGTTCCGCTCAAAACGGGACTGTACAATGAGCAGTTCTTC
TRBD2,TRBV28,17,few,TRBJ2-5,CASSTTSGRAGVETQYF,TGTGCCAGCAGTACCACTAGCGGGAGGGCCGGAGTGGAGACCCAGTACTTC
TRBD2,TRBV7-6,17,NA,TRBJ2-5,CASSRGLEITYKETQYF,TGTGCCAGCAGCCGTGGACTAGAAATCACTTACAAAGAGACCCAGTACTTC
NA,TRBV27,15,NA,TRBJ1-3,CASKVNRDNGNTIYF,TGTGCCAGCAAAGTGAACCGGGACAATGGAAACACCATATATTTT
TRBD2,TRBV20-1,16,NA,TRBJ2-2,CSARPRTSGSTGELFF,TGCAGTGCTAGACCCAGGACTAGCGGGTCCACCGGGGAGCTGTTTTTT
NA,TRBV5-1,14,NA,TRBJ2-5,CASSLEPSPETQYF,TGCGCCAGCAGCTTGGAACCTAGCCCAGAGACCCAGTACTTC
TRBD2,TRBV7-9,15,once,TRBJ2-1,CASSLGSGRAYEQFF,TGTGCCAGCAGCTTAGGTAGCGGGAGGGCTTATGAGCAGTTCTTC
NA,TRBV20-1,16,NA,TRBJ2-3,CSARTQGSRSPDTQYF,TGCAGTGCTAGAACCCAGGGGTCCCGATCGCCAGATACGCAGTATTTT
TRBD2,TRBV10-2,12,NA,TRBJ2-7,CASTGGPGEQYF,TGCGCCAGCACGGGGGGGCCGGGGGAGCAGTACTTC
TRBD2,TRBV4-1,18,NA,TRBJ2-3,CASSLTGTSDSSTDTQYF,TGCGCCAGCAGCCTGACCGGGACTAGCGACTCGAGCACAGATACGCAGTATTTT
NA,TRBV20-1,11,few,TRBJ1-2,CSALTGLGYTF,TGCAGTGCACTAACAGGGTTAGGCTACACCTTC
TRBD2,TRBV6-2/TRBV6-3,18,NA,TRBJ2-3,CASSLPLGAGGRTDTQYF,TGTGCCAGCAGTTTACCTCTAGGGGCGGGAGGTCGCACAGATACGCAGTATTTT
TRBD1,TRBV7-2,15,few,TRBJ1-5,CASSLQGAINQPQHF,TGTGCCAGCAGCCTACAGGGGGCCATCAATCAGCCCCAGCATTTT
NA,TRBV6-1,13,NA,TRBJ1-5,CASSPRGNQPQHF,TGTGCCAGCAGTCCCCGAGGCAATCAGCCCCAGCATTTT
TRBD2,TRBV4-2,15,once,TRBJ2-5,CASSQERGGQETQYF,TGTGCCAGCAGCCAGGAGAGGGGAGGGCAAGAGACCCAGTACTTC
NA,TRBV7-9,13,NA,TRBJ2-5,CASSGTVQETQYF,TGTGCCAGCAGTGGGACGGTCCAAGAGACCCAGTACTTC
NA,TRBV12-3/TRBV12-4,15,NA,TRBJ2-3,CASSLTPGGLDTQYF,TGTGCCAGCAGTTTAACCCCTGGTGGTCTGGATACGCAGTATTTT
TRBD1,TRBV19,12,NA,TRBJ2-4,CASRGQGIIQYF,TGTGCCAGTAGGGGACAGGGAATCATTCAGTACTTC
NA,TRBV6-1,15,NA,TRBJ2-3,CASRDGGRGTDTQYF,TGTGCCAGCAGAGACGGGGGGCGCGGCACAGATACGCAGTATTTT
NA,TRBV6-5,18,NA,TRBJ2-7,CASSYSAVSGVQAYEQYF,TGTGCCAGCAGTTACTCTGCGGTGAGCGGAGTTCAAGCCTACGAGCAGTACTTC
NA,TRBV19,14,few,TRBJ1-5,CASSIGTGDQPQHF,TGTGCCAGTAGTATCGGAACGGGCGATCAGCCCCAGCATTTT
NA,TRBV25-1,12,few,TRBJ2-2,CASSEWSGELFF,TGTGCCAGCAGTGAATGGAGCGGGGAGCTGTTTTTT
NA,TRBV20-1,15,few,TRBJ1-1,CSARDRVKEIVRAFF,TGCAGTGCTAGAGATCGGGTGAAGGAGATTGTCAGGGCTTTCTTT
TRBD1,TRBV6-1,14,few,TRBJ1-6,CASSRGQGGSPLHF,TGTGCCAGCAGCCGCGGACAGGGAGGTTCACCCCTCCACTTT
TRBD2,TRBV20-1,15,NA,TRBJ2-1,CSATVGTSGYNEQFF,TGCAGTGCTACTGTGGGGACTAGCGGATACAATGAGCAGTTCTTC
TRBD1,TRBV20-1,16,NA,TRBJ1-2,CSARDFSGTGNYGYTF,TGCAGTGCTAGAGACTTTAGCGGGACAGGGAACTATGGCTACACCTTC
TRBD1,TRBV10-3,15,NA,TRBJ1-6,CAISGGQGAKSPLHF,TGTGCCATCAGTGGGGGACAGGGGGCAAAATCACCCCTCCACTTT
NA,TRBV9,13,NA,TRBJ1-5,CASSVRGNQPQHF,TGTGCCAGCAGCGTCCGCGGGAATCAGCCCCAGCATTTT
NA,TRBV7-2,15,NA,TRBJ2-1,CASGSGSERVDEQFF,TGTGCCAGCGGATCCGGTAGCGAGAGGGTGGATGAGCAGTTCTTC
TRBD1,TRBV20-1,13,NA,TRBJ1-1,CSAETGVNTEAFF,TGCAGTGCCGAAACAGGGGTGAACACTGAAGCTTTCTTT
NA,TRBV21-1,17,NA,TRBJ2-4,CASSKVGTGGDKNIQYF,TGTGCCAGCAGCAAAGTAGGGACAGGGGGTGACAAAAACATTCAGTACTTC
NA,TRBV6-1,14,NA,TRBJ2-5,CASAAAGLQETQYF,TGTGCCAGTGCAGCGGCAGGCCTTCAAGAGACCCAGTACTTC
NA,TRBV19,18,NA,TRBJ2-2,CASSIGRFGTANTGELFF,TGTGCCAGTAGTATAGGCCGGTTTGGGACGGCGAACACCGGGGAGCTGTTTTTT
NA,TRBV28,13,NA,TRBJ1-5,CASRTSFGQPQHF,TGTGCCAGCAGGACCTCTTTCGGACAGCCCCAGCATTTT
TRBD2,TRBV5-4,15,NA,TRBJ2-7,CASSLEGGRNYEQYF,TGTGCCAGCAGCTTGGAAGGCGGGAGGAACTACGAGCAGTACTTC
TRBD1,TRBV27,14,NA,TRBJ2-2,CASSSQGADGELFF,TGTGCCAGCAGTTCCCAGGGGGCCGACGGGGAGCTGTTTTTT
TRBD2,TRBV20-1,17,NA,TRBJ2-2,CSARELSGRANTGELFF,TGCAGTGCTAGAGAACTTAGCGGGAGGGCGAACACCGGGGAGCTGTTTTTT
NA,TRBV28,15,few,TRBJ2-7,CASSFGFSGVYEQYF,TGTGCCAGCAGTTTCGGATTTTCAGGGGTCTACGAGCAGTACTTC
TRBD1,TRBV6-2/TRBV6-3,14,NA,TRBJ2-7,CASSPRQGVYEQYF,TGTGCCAGCAGCCCGCGACAGGGGGTTTACGAGCAGTACTTC
TRBD1,TRBV20-1,14,few,TRBJ2-7,CSARRQGATYEQYF,TGCAGTGCTCGTCGACAGGGGGCGACCTACGAGCAGTACTTC
NA,TRBV20-1,16,NA,TRBJ2-5,CSARDPFMGDGETQYF,TGCAGTGCTAGAGATCCTTTCATGGGAGACGGGGAGACCCAGTACTTC
NA,TRBV5-1,13,NA,TRBJ1-5,CASSLWGTQPQHF,TGCGCCAGCAGCTTGTGGGGAACGCAGCCCCAGCATTTT
NA,TRBV6-5,13,NA,TRBJ1-6,CASSYLRGSPLHF,TGTGCCAGCAGTTACCTCCGGGGGTCACCCCTCCACTTT
NA,TRBV7-3,14,NA,TRBJ2-2,CASSLEGATGELFF,TGTGCCAGCAGCTTGGAGGGGGCCACCGGGGAGCTGTTTTTT
TRBD2,TRBV6-1,16,NA,TRBJ2-5,CASSASRTSGQETQYF,TGTGCCAGCAGTGCCTCCAGGACTAGCGGGCAAGAGACCCAGTACTTC